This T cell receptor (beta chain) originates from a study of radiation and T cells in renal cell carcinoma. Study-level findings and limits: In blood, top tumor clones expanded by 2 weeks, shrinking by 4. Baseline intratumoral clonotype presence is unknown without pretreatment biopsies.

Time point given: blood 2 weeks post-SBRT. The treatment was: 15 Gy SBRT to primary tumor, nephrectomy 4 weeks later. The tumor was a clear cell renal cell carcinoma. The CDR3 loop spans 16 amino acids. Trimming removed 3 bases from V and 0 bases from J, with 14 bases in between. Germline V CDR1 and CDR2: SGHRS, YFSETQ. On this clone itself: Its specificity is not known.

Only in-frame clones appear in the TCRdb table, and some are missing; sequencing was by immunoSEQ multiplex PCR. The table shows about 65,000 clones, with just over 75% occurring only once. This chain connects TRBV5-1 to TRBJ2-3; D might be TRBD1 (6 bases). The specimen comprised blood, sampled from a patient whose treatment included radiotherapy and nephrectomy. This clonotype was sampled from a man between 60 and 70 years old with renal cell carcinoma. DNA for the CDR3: TGCGCCAGCAGCTCGGATGGACAGCCTAGCACAGATACGCAGTATTTT. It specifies CASSSDGQPSTDTQYF. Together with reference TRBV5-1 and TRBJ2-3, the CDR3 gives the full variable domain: KAGVTQTPRYLIKTRGQQVTLSCSPISGHRSVSWYQQTPGQGLQFLFEYFSETQRNKGNFPGRFSGRQFSNSRSEMNVSTLELGDSALYLCASSSDGQPSTDTQYFGPGTRLTVL.